This T cell receptor beta chain stems from a study of blood T cells in healthy people across ages. This clonotype was detected only a few times. Total RNA amounts of at least 6 micrograms were extracted per sample. This CDR3 comprises 14 residues. In germline, CDR1 is SQVTM, CDR2 ANQGSEA. With a J-beta primer mix and a sample-barcoded 5' primer, a second PCR ran 7 to 11 cycles. TCRdb processed the 5' RACE reads anew with MiXCR; each CDR3 protein has one entry. The data show approximately 800,000 distinct CDR3 sequences, with roughly 64% seen just once and roughly 20% held by the top ten. J is TRBJ2-7 and V is TRBV29-1, with a possible D match to TRBD2 (7 bases). The last part of the DNA fits TRBJ2-5 better; the J call may be wrong. The TCR was taken from a man under 40 in good health. The sequenced material came from blood. CDR3 DNA: TGCAGCGTGACCGGGGGGCAGCCCATGCAGACCCAGTACTTC. Encoded protein: CSVTGGQPMQTQYF.